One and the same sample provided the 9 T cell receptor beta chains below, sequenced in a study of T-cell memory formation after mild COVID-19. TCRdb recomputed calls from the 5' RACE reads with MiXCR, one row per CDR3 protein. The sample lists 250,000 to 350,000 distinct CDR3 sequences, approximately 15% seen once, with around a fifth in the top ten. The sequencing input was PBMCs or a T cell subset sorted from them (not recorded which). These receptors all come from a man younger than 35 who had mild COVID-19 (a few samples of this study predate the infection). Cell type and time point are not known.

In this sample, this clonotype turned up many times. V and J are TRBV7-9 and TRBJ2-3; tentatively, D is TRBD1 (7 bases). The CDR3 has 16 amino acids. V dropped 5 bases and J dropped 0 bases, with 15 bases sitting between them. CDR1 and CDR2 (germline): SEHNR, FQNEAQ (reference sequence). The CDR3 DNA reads TGTGCCAGCAGCCCCAAGACAGGGACTAGCACAGATACGCAGTATTTT. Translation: CASSPKTGTSTDTQYF.

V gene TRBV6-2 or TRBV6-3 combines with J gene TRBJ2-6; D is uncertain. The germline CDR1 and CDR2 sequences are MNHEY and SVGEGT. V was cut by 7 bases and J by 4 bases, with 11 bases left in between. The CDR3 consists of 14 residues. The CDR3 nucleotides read TGTGCCAGCAAAGAAACTCTCGGGGCCAACGTCCTGACTTTC. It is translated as CASKETLGANVLTF.

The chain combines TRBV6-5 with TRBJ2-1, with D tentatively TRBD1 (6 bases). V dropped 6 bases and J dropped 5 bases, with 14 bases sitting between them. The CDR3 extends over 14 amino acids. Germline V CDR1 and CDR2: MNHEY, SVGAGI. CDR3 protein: CASSPGTTNNEQFF. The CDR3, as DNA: TGTGCCAGCAGCCCCGGGACAACCAACAATGAGCAGTTCTTC.

The CDR3 DNA reads as TGTGCCAGCAGCCAGGGACAAGTTAATGAAAAACTGTTTTTT. It translates to CASSQGQVNEKLFF. The chain couples TRBV5-5 to TRBJ1-4; perhaps TRBD1 as D (6 bases). This CDR3 spans 14 amino acids. V lost 4 bases to trimming and J lost 4 bases, with 11 bases between them. CDR1 SGHKS and CDR2 YYEKEE come from the germline V gene (reference sequence).

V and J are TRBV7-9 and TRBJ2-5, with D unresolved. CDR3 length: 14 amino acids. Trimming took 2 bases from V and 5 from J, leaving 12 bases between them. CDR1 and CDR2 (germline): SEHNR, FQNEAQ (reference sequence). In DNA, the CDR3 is TGTGCCAGCAGCTTATCCGGCTCCACGGAGACCCAGTACTTC. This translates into CASSLSGSTETQYF. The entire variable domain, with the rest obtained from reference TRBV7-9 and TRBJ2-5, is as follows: DTGVSQNPRHKITKRGQNVTFRCDPISEHNRLYWYRQTLGQGPEFLTYFQNEAQLEKSRLLSDRFSAERPKGSFSTLEIQRTEQGDSAMYLCASSLSGSTETQYFGPGTRLLVL.

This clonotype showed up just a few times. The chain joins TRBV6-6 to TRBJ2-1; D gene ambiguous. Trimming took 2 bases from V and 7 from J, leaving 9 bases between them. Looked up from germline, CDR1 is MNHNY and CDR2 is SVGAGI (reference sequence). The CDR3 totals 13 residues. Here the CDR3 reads CASSYGKSNEQFF. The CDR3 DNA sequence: TGTGCCAGCAGTTACGGGAAATCTAATGAGCAGTTCTTC.

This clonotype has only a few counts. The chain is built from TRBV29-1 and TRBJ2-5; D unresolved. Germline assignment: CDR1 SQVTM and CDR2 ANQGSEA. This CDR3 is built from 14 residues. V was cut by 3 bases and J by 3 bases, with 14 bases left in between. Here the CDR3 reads CSVEPIVREETQYF. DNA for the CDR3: TGCAGCGTTGAGCCCATAGTCCGAGAAGAGACCCAGTACTTC.

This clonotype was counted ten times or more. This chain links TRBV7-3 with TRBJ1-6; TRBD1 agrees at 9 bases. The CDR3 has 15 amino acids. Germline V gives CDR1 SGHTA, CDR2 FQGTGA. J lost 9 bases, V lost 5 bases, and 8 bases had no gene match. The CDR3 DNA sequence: TGTGCCAGCAGCGCTGGGGGACAGGGCCGTTCACCCCTCCACTTT. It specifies CASSAGGQGRSPLHF.

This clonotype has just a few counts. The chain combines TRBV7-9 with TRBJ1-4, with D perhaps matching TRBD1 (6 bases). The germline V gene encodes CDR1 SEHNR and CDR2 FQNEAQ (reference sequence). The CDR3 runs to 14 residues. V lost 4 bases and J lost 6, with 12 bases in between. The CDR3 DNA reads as TGTGCCAGCAGCTCACAGGGAGGGGATGAAAAACTGTTTTTT. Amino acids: CASSSQGGDEKLFF.